The present T cell receptor beta chain was sequenced within a study of blood T cells in healthy people across ages. Study-wide context: The capture of about one barcoded beta molecule per two T cells was achieved by template switching.

Every sample had a minimum of 6 million PBMCs isolated. The use of a sample-barcoded 5' primer and a J-beta primer mix characterized a second PCR of roughly 7 to 11 cycles. Each TCR beta cDNA got a 12-nucleotide random molecular identifier. TCRdb analysed the 5' RACE reads with MiXCR anew, one entry per CDR3 protein. The sample has 850,000 to 950,000 distinct CDR3 sequences; 29% are singletons. As to this clonotype: At one end the junction does not follow the germline gene, possibly because of a read error.

The CDR3 extends over 14 amino acids. The chain carries TRBV12-3 or TRBV12-4 and TRBJ1-5; the D is unclear. This sequence was found in a woman over 75 in good health. The sample comprised blood. The CDR3: CAGSHTPGNQPQHF. Written as DNA, the CDR3 is TGTGCCGGCAGTCACACGCCGGGCAATCAGCCCCAGCATTTT.